The sequence of this T cell receptor (beta chain) was determined in a study of blood T cell repertoires in COVID-19. Study summary: Samples came from the United States, Italy and Spain, spanning acute and convalescent COVID-19.

The V gene's germline CDR1 is SGDLS and CDR2 YYNGEE. The CDR3 has 15 amino acids. V gave up 3 bases and J gave up 3 bases, with 15 bases separating them. Sequencing used immunoSEQ multiplex PCR; TCRdb keeps in-frame clones, though not all of them. The sample has hundreds of thousands of clones; roughly nine tenths are singletons. All enrollees were roughly 18 to 95 years old and from about two dozen US areas. For recovered donors of Cohort 3, there were two negative PCRs, clearance, or symptom resolution. The chain links TRBV9 to TRBJ1-1; D may be TRBD1 (5 bases). Sequencing input: PBMCs or T cells enriched from blood (not recorded which). The sequence was obtained from a man between 60 and 70 years old who had recovered from COVID-19. CDR3 sequence: CASSAWTSGDTEAFF. The CDR3 bases are TGTGCCAGCAGCGCCTGGACAAGCGGGGACACTGAAGCTTTCTTT.